The TCR beta chain described here comes from a study of T cell responses to AZD1222 COVID-19 vaccine. Study results and caveats: Most donors were white British, females outnumbered males, and clonal diversity was possibly underestimated. The study identified only 6 or 7 AZD1222 recipients as seropositive at baseline.

The CDR3 loop spans 15 amino acids. V was cut by 0 bases and J by 2 bases, with 11 bases left in between. Looked up from germline, CDR1 is SGHAT and CDR2 is FQNNGV. TCRdb's copy holds only in-frame clones and misses some; the assay was immunoSEQ multiplex PCR. The table records tens of thousands of clones, 65% to 90% of them present only once. About this clone: As yet, its antigen is unknown.

This clonotype originated in an adult in good health. This specimen consisted of peripheral blood, obtained on day 0 of AZD1222 vaccination. The chain links TRBV11-2 to TRBJ2-7, with D unclear. The CDR3 coding sequence is TGTGCCAGCAGCTTAGACGTCGCCAGCACCTACGAGCAGTACTTC. Translating it yields CASSLDVASTYEQYF.